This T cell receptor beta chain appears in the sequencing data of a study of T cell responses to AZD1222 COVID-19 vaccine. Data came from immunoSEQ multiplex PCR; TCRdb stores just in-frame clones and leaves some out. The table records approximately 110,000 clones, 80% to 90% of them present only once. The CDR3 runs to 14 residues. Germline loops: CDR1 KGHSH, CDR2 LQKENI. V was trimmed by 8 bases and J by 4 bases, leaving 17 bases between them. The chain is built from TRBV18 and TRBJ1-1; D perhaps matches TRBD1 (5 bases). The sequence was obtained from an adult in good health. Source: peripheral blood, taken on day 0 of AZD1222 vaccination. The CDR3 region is CASAEGGVTTEAFF. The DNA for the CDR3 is TGTGCCAGCGCAGAGGGAGGGGTCACCACTGAAGCTTTCTTT. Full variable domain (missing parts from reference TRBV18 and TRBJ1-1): NAGVMQNPRHLVRRRGQEARLRCSPMKGHSHVYWYRQLPEEGLKFMVYLQKENIIDESGMPKERFSAEFPKEGPSILRIQQVVRGDSAAYFCASAEGGVTTEAFFGQGTRLTVV.